This T cell receptor (beta chain) was recovered during a study of T cell responses to AZD1222 COVID-19 vaccine. As for the study in general: Pooling covered second doses at about 4 or about 12 weeks.

Sequenced by immunoSEQ multiplex PCR; TCRdb stores in-frame clones only, minus some. The sample carries just under 95,000 clones, just over 85% recorded once. This specimen was peripheral blood, taken on day 0 of AZD1222 vaccination. The source of this sequence is an adult in good health.

The CDR3 reads CASKGQGVQPQHF. The CDR3 bases are TGTGCCAGTAAAGGACAGGGGGTACAGCCCCAGCATTTT. This chain joins TRBV19 and TRBJ1-5, with 10 nucleotides matching TRBD1. Trimming cost V 7 bases and J 7 bases; bases outside gene matches: 4. There are 13 residues in the CDR3. In germline, CDR1 is LNHDA, CDR2 SQIVND (reference sequence).